What follows are 26 T cell receptor beta chains derived from one specimen sequenced in a study of spatial heterogeneity in lung cancer (dated by TCRdb to between 2017 and 2020). The sample's time point, from its label and the paper: blood at routine non-recurrence follow-up after resection. Library construction relied on 5' RACE. Sequencing relied on a NextSeq 500. TCRdb trimmed the raw reads at Q25, called clones with MiXCR and kept productive beta chains. A single entry per CDR3 protein holds the most common genes and DNA from its merged rows. The sample yields 10,000 to 14,000 distinct CDR3 sequences; roughly a tenth were counted once. 34% of the sample rests with the top ten. The specimen was PBMCs, collected at follow-up. Source of these receptors: a female donor with early-stage non-small cell lung cancer.

This clonotype was detected many times. The rearrangement joins TRBV7-3 to TRBJ2-2; D unresolved. V gave up 5 bases and J gave up 2 bases, with 15 bases separating them. The CDR3 loop spans 16 amino acids. The germline CDR1 and CDR2 sequences are SGHTA and FQGTGA. In DNA form, the CDR3 reads TGTGCCAGCAGCCCGGTGGGTCAGGCCAACACCGGGGAGCTGTTTTTT. Its protein product is CASSPVGQANTGELFF. Filled out from reference TRBV7-3 and TRBJ2-2, the complete variable domain reads GAGVSQTPSNKVTEKGKYVELRCDPISGHTALYWYRQSLGQGPEFLIYFQGTGAADDSGLPNDRFFAVRPEGSVSTLKIQRTERGDSAVYLCASSPVGQANTGELFFGEGSRLTVL.

The chain has TRBV6-5 and TRBJ2-5; 8 bases are shared with TRBD2. There are 13 residues in the CDR3. V dropped 6 bases and J dropped 2; count of bases not matched to a gene: 2. The germline V gene encodes CDR1 MNHEY and CDR2 SVGAGI. CDR3 amino acids: CASRAGGQETQYF. CDR3 coding DNA: TGTGCCAGCAGGGCGGGAGGACAAGAGACCCAGTACTTC.

This clonotype was picked up many times. The chain recombines TRBV12-3 or TRBV12-4 with TRBJ2-3; D tentatively fits TRBD1 or TRBD2 (7 bases each). With 6 bases removed from V and 7 bases from J, the gap between germline ends came to 17 bases. This CDR3 is built from 14 residues. The CDR3 protein is CASRLNRGGNTQYF. CDR3 DNA sequence: TGTGCCAGCAGGCTCAACAGGGGAGGGAATACGCAGTATTTT.

This clonotype was counted ten times or more. This chain uses TRBV7-2 with TRBJ2-1, with D perhaps TRBD1 (5 bases). The germline V gene encodes CDR1 SGHTA and CDR2 FQGNSA. V lost 1 base to trimming and J lost 5 bases, with 9 bases between them. The CDR3 consists of 14 residues. The CDR3 region has the DNA TGTGCCAGCAGCTTAGACAGGATCAACAATGAGCAGTTCTTC. Its protein product is CASSLDRINNEQFF. The entire variable domain, with the rest obtained from reference TRBV7-2 and TRBJ2-1, is as follows: GAGVSQSPSNKVTEKGKDVELRCDPISGHTALYWYRQSLGQGLEFLIYFQGNSAPDKSGLPSDRFSAERTGGSVSTLTIQRTQQEDSAVYLCASSLDRINNEQFFGPGTRLTVL.

Notes on this clonotype: A much larger clone is a single base away; this may be a read error. The rearrangement links TRBV9 to TRBJ2-7; unclear D gene. Germline V gives CDR1 SGDLS, CDR2 YYNGEE. The CDR3 sequence is 14 residues long. CDR3 residues: CAGSVAMRGYEQYF. The CDR3, as DNA: TGTGCCGGCAGCGTAGCCATGAGAGGTTACGAGCAGTACTTC.

This clonotype was seen more than once but under ten times. This chain links TRBV7-2 with TRBJ1-2; 7 positions agree with TRBD1. There are 14 residues in the CDR3. With V trimmed by 3 bases and J by 0 bases, 1 base remained unmatched. Germline loops: CDR1 SGHTA, CDR2 FQGNSA. This CDR3 reads CASSFGQANYGYTF. The CDR3 bases are TGTGCCAGCAGCTTTGGACAGGCTAACTATGGCTACACCTTC.

In its sample, this clonotype was seen many times. The rearrangement links TRBV20-1 to TRBJ2-7, with D perhaps matching TRBD1 (5 bases). Between the trimmed V and J ends, which lost 3 bases and 2 bases, there was a span of 11 bases. The germline V gene encodes CDR1 DFQATT and CDR2 SNEGSKA (reference sequence). The CDR3 length is 13 residues. CDR3 bases: TGCAGTGCTAGTAAGCAGGGTCCCTACGAGCAGTACGTC. Amino acids: CSASKQGPYEQYV.

This clonotype was detected many times. The chain uses TRBV27 and TRBJ2-2, with D unclear. The CDR3 spans 14 residues. V was shortened by 3 bases and J by 0 bases, with 5 bases between the two germline ends. CDR1 and CDR2 (germline): MNHEY, SMNVEV (reference sequence). The CDR3 sequence: CASSFMTNTGELFF. The CDR3 DNA reads TGTGCCAGCAGTTTTATGACGAACACCGGGGAGCTGTTTTTT.

Only a few counts were recorded for this clonotype. V gene TRBV4-1 combines with J gene TRBJ2-5, with TRBD1 as a possible D gene (6 bases). The length of the CDR3 is 19 residues. Germline-derived CDR1 and CDR2 are MGHRA and YSYEKL. The ends were cut back, 4 bases at V and 2 bases at J, with 26 bases in the middle. The CDR3 is CASSPRTAGSSTPQETQYF. The CDR3 DNA reads as TGCGCCAGCAGCCCCCGGACAGCCGGTTCCTCCACCCCTCAAGAGACCCAGTACTTC.

Comments on this clonotype: Possible read error: a much larger clone is one base away. The chain links TRBV30 to TRBJ1-6; D not certain. CDR3 size: 12 residues. Looked up from germline, CDR1 is GTSNPN and CDR2 is SVGIG (reference sequence). The V end was cut by 0 bases, the J end by 8 bases, with 5 bases between. CDR3 residues: CAWSVHDSPLHF. DNA for the CDR3: TGTGCCTGGAGTGTACATGATTCACCCCTCCACTTT.

This clonotype was recorded many times. This chain joins TRBV28 and TRBJ2-5, with D perhaps given as TRBD1 or TRBD2 (6 bases each). The CDR3 consists of 14 residues. The V gene's germline CDR1 is MDHEN and CDR2 SYDVKM. V was pared by 4 bases and J by 5 bases, with 14 bases between. In nucleotides, the CDR3 is TGTGCCAGCAGTTCCTTGGGGGGCCGCGAGACCCAGTACTTC. Translating it yields CASSSLGGRETQYF.

There are many counts of this clonotype. The chain carries TRBV27 and TRBJ2-7; the match to TRBD2 covers 8 bases. The V gene end was trimmed by 6 bases and the J gene end by 0 bases; junction bases not matched to a gene: 10. Germline CDR1 is MNHEY and CDR2 is SMNVEV (reference sequence). This CDR3 comprises 16 residues. The CDR3 loop is CASSPSLADRSYEQYF. The DNA for the CDR3 is TGTGCCAGCAGCCCCTCACTAGCGGACCGCTCCTACGAGCAGTACTTC.

In its sample, this clonotype ranks as medium-sized. CDR3 nucleotides: TGTGCCAGCAGCTTAGGTCGGCTCTCCCTAACGAATGAGCAGTTCTTC. Its translation: CASSLGRLSLTNEQFF. The rearrangement joins TRBV11-2 to TRBJ2-1; D is uncertain. This CDR3 has 16 residues. The germline gives CDR1 SGHAT, CDR2 FQNNGV. Between the trimmed V and J ends, which lost 1 base and 7 bases, there was a span of 17 bases.

V and J are TRBV2 and TRBJ2-3, with unresolved D. V gave up 7 bases and J gave up 2 bases, with 10 bases separating them. The germline V gene encodes CDR1 SNHLY and CDR2 FYNNEI. The length of the CDR3 is 13 residues. As DNA, the CDR3 is TGTGCCAGCAACGGAGTATTCACAGATACGCAGTATTTT. It specifies CASNGVFTDTQYF.

This clonotype has ten or more counts. The genes are TRBV4-1 and TRBJ2-7, with no clear D. The CDR3 runs to 14 residues. Trimming removed 2 bases at V and 3 bases at J, with 11 bases between. Germline V CDR1 and CDR2: MGHRA, YSYEKL. The CDR3 loop is CASSQPQRSYEQYF. CDR3 bases: TGCGCCAGCAGCCAACCACAACGAAGCTACGAGCAGTACTTC.

At least ten counts were recorded for this clonotype. V is TRBV7-3 and J is TRBJ2-7, with TRBD1 matching 8 bases. The ends lost 2 bases at V and 5 bases at J; junction bases unmatched: 8. Germline V gene data show CDR1 as SGHTA and CDR2 as FQGTGA. The CDR3 covers 15 residues. The CDR3, as DNA: TGTGCCAGCAGCTTATCTCCCGCAGGGGGCAACGAGCAGTACTTC. Translating gives CASSLSPAGGNEQYF.

This clonotype was seen repeatedly, ten times or more. This rearrangement joins TRBV5-5 to TRBJ1-1, with TRBD1 matching 8 bases. Germline CDR1 is SGHKS and CDR2 is YYEKEE (reference sequence). The CDR3 is made up of 14 amino acids. The V gene end was trimmed by 4 bases and the J gene end by 6 bases; junction bases not matched to a gene: 8. The CDR3 bases are TGTGCCAGCAGCAACAGACAGGGGAGCTCTGAAGCTTTCTTT. This translates into CASSNRQGSSEAFF.

The V call is TRBV29-1, the J call TRBJ2-5; maybe TRBD1 (6 bases). Per germline, CDR1 SQVTM and CDR2 ANQGSEA. This CDR3 is built from 12 residues. V was pared by 7 bases and J by 4 bases, with 13 bases between. Written as DNA, the CDR3 is TGCAGCGCCTCGGACAGCTTAGAGACCCAGTACTTC. It specifies CSASDSLETQYF.

This clonotype was seen at least ten times. The chain recombines TRBV28 with TRBJ2-7; 11 nucleotides line up with TRBD2. The CDR3 consists of 16 residues. Per the germline V gene, CDR1 is MDHEN and CDR2 is SYDVKM. Trimming cost V 2 bases and J 3 bases; bases outside gene matches: 6. This chain's CDR3 is CASSLLRLAGRYEQYF. The CDR3, as DNA: TGTGCCAGCAGTTTACTTCGACTAGCGGGACGCTACGAGCAGTACTTC.

CDR3 region: CASSDLPGLAGVMSSYNEQFF. CDR3 nucleotides: TGTGCCAGCAGCGATCTCCCGGGACTAGCGGGAGTCATGAGCTCCTACAATGAGCAGTTCTTC. This chain links TRBV9 with TRBJ2-1, with 14 positions matching TRBD2. CDR1 SGDLS and CDR2 YYNGEE come from the germline V gene. V shed 3 bases, J shed 0 bases, and the junction held 14 bases outside the gene matches. The CDR3 is made up of 21 amino acids.

Ten or more counts support this clonotype. The genes are TRBV30 and TRBJ1-1, with TRBD1 identical over 9 bases. CDR3 length equals 13 residues. Germline V lookup: CDR1 GTSNPN, CDR2 SVGIG (reference sequence). V lost 3 bases and J lost 6; bases outside the gene matches: 5. CDR3 in DNA: TGTGCCTGGAGCGGACAGGGGAGCTCTGAAGCTTTCTTT. Translation: CAWSGQGSSEAFF.

This clonotype was recorded at least ten times. In nucleotides, the CDR3 is TGTGCCAGCAGCTTAGCGGGGGGAGAGACCCAGTACTTC. Protein product: CASSLAGGETQYF. The rearrangement uses TRBV7-8 and TRBJ2-5, with D maybe TRBD2 (6 bases). V lost 0 bases, J lost 4 bases, and 6 bases lay in between. The CDR3 loop spans 13 amino acids. Germline CDR1 is SGHVS and CDR2 is FQNEAQ.

This clonotype has at least ten counts. The V and J genes are TRBV9 and TRBJ2-2, with D hard to call. The CDR3 is made up of 13 amino acids. The V gene's germline CDR1 is SGDLS and CDR2 YYNGEE. With 0 bases removed from V and 6 bases from J, the gap between germline ends came to 6 bases. Here the CDR3 DNA reads TGTGCCAGCAGCGTAGAAGCGCCCGGGGAGCTGTTTTTT. It specifies CASSVEAPGELFF.

Many counts were recorded for this clonotype. This sequence joins TRBV23-1 and TRBJ1-5, with D tentatively TRBD1 (6 bases). TRBV23-1 is designated an ORF whose function remains uncertain. V was cut by 3 bases and J by 1 base, with 13 bases left in between. This CDR3 has 16 residues. The CDR3 protein is CASSQIQGRSNQPQHF. CDR3 in DNA: TGCGCCAGCAGTCAGATACAGGGTCGGAGCAATCAGCCCCAGCATTTT.

This clonotype was counted many times. V gene TRBV18 combines with J gene TRBJ2-7, with D maybe TRBD2 (6 bases). Germline V gene data show CDR1 as KGHSH and CDR2 as LQKENI. V lost 4 bases and J lost 6, with 16 bases in between. The CDR3 has 14 amino acids. The CDR3 sequence: CASSLYSGDGEQYF. CDR3 bases: TGTGCCAGCTCACTTTATTCGGGGGACGGCGAGCAGTACTTC.

This clonotype appeared many times. CDR3 bases: TGCAGTGCTAGATCTAGCCCTGAGGGGGGAGATACGCAGTATTTT. This translates into CSARSSPEGGDTQYF. The chain recombines TRBV20-1 with TRBJ2-3; D is perhaps TRBD1 or TRBD2 (6 bases each). V dropped 2 bases and J dropped 5 bases, with 17 bases sitting between them. This CDR3 region has 15 residues. Germline V CDR1 and CDR2: DFQATT, SNEGSKA (reference sequence).